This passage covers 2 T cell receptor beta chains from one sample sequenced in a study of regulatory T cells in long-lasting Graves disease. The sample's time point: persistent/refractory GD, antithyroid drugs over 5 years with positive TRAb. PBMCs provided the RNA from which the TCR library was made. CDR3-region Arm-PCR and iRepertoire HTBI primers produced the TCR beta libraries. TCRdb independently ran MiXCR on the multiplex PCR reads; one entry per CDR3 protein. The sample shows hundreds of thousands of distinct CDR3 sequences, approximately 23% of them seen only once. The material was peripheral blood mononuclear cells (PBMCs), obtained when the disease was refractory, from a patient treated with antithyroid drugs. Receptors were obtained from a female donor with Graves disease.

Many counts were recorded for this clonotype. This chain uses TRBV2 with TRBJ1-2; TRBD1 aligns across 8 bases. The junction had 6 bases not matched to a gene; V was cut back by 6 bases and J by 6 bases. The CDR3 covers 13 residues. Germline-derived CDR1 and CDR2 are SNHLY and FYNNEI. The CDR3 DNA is TGTGCCAGCAGGACCGACAGGGGCGATGGCTACACCTTC. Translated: CASRTDRGDGYTF. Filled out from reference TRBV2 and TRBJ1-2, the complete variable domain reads EPEVTQTPSHQVTQMGQEVILRCVPISNHLYFYWYRQILGQKVEFLVSFYNNEISEKSEIFDDQFSVERPDGSNFTLKIRSTKLEDSAMYFCASRTDRGDGYTFGSGTRLTVV.

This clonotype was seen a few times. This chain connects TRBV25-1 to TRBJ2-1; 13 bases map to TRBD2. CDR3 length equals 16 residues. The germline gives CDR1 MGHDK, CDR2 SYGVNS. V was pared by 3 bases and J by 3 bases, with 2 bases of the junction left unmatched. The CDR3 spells CASSETSGRIYNEQFF. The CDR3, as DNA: TGTGCCAGCAGTGAGACTAGCGGGAGGATCTACAATGAGCAGTTCTTC.